This T cell receptor (beta chain) appears in the sequencing data of a study of T cell repertoires in cytomegalovirus infection. Study-wide background: It was recently identified HLA-C-restricted and well-studied HLA-B-restricted CMV epitopes that the study used. Overall study results and limits: HLA-C-restricted CMV-specific TCR beta clonotypes were dominant in the ex vivo response.

This clonotype has more than one count but fewer than ten. The antigen is not known. Each CDR3 protein gets one entry after TCRdb re-called the reads with MiXCR. The sample yields around 200,000 distinct CDR3 sequences, 30% to 45% seen once. The germline V gene has CDR1 SGHVS and CDR2 FQNEAQ. Trimming shortened V by 5 bases and J by 0 bases, and 17 bases separated the two germline ends. The CDR3 covers 16 residues. Sequenced material: CD8+ T cells from cultured PBMCs, taken from culture after CMV antigen stimulation. This chain uses TRBV7-8 with TRBJ2-7; TRBD2 is a possible D gene (6 bases). The sequence came from a human donor in good health (CMV status not recorded). Some clones in this sample may be carry-over from other donors' samples. For the CDR3, the DNA is TGTGCCAGCAGCCCGTCTCCCCACGGGAGCTCCTACGAGCAGTACTTC. This gives the protein CASSPSPHGSSYEQYF.